Following are 8 T cell receptor beta chains from one sample sequenced in a study of CD8+ T cells in alopecia areata. Reverse transcribed after extraction, RNA yielded cDNA as the sequencing template. Sequenced by immunoSEQ multiplex PCR; TCRdb stores in-frame clones only, minus some. Here the sample spans roughly 250,000 clones, under 70% being singletons. Specimen: CD4+ T cells sorted from blood, collected at week 0. The receptors derive from a human donor with alopecia areata.

The gene calls are TRBV5-1 and TRBJ2-1; 8 nucleotides line up with TRBD2. The length of the CDR3 is 11 residues. V was pared by 5 bases and J by 9 bases, with 1 base of the junction left unmatched. Germline values: CDR1 SGHRS, CDR2 YFSETQ. CDR3 amino acids: CASRLAGEQFF. In nucleotides, the CDR3 is TGCGCCAGCAGGCTAGCGGGTGAGCAGTTCTTC.

The gene calls are TRBV5-1 and TRBJ2-1; possibly TRBD1 for D (6 bases). The CDR3 spans 15 residues. Germline-derived CDR1 and CDR2 are SGHRS and YFSETQ. Deletions cut 6 bases from V and 3 bases from J, with 16 bases between. In DNA, the CDR3 is TGCGCCAGCAACCGGGACAACTATCTCTACAATGAGCAGTTCTTC. This codes for CASNRDNYLYNEQFF.

This clone was seen more than once but under ten times. The chain links TRBV7-7 to TRBJ2-2; D perhaps matches TRBD1 (5 bases). Per the germline V gene, CDR1 is SSHAT and CDR2 is FNYEAQ (reference sequence). The CDR3 contains 11 residues. In DNA form, the CDR3 reads TGTGCTACCCGTCAGGGCGGGGAGCTGTTTTTT. This gives the protein CATRQGGELFF.

The CDR3 DNA follows: TGCAGCGTTGAATTTACAGGGGTAAAGTATTTT. It is translated as CSVEFTGVKYF. The V call is TRBV29-1, the J call TRBJ2-3, with 7 bases identical to TRBD1. CDR3 length equals 11 residues. V lost 2 bases to trimming and J lost 13 bases; unmatched junction nucleotides: 6. Germline V gives CDR1 SQVTM, CDR2 ANQGSEA.

This clone was detected only a few times. V gene TRBV11-3 combines with J gene TRBJ2-1; D is tentatively TRBD1 or TRBD2 (5 bases each). The V gene lost 5 bases and the J gene lost 10 bases, with 12 bases spanning the gap. Per germline, CDR1 SGHNT and CDR2 YENEEA. This CDR3 contains 12 residues. The CDR3 reads CASSTRGGEQFF. Written as DNA, the CDR3 is TGTGCCAGCAGCACGAGGGGTGGCGAGCAGTTCTTC.

The chain's CDR3 is CASSSEAGGYEQYF. In nucleotides, the CDR3 is TGTGCCAGCTCAAGCGAAGCCGGGGGCTACGAGCAGTACTTC. The chain has TRBV18 and TRBJ2-7; possibly TRBD2 for D (6 bases). Trimming took off 5 bases at V and 3 bases at J, with 14 bases between the two ends. The CDR3 has 14 residues. From germline, CDR1 is KGHSH and CDR2 LQKENI. Variable domain in full (rest from reference TRBV18 and TRBJ2-7): NAGVMQNPRHLVRRRGQEARLRCSPMKGHSHVYWYRQLPEEGLKFMVYLQKENIIDESGMPKERFSAEFPKEGPSILRIQQVVRGDSAAYFCASSSEAGGYEQYFGPGTRLTVT.

The CDR3 DNA reads TGTGCCAGGGCGAAGGGGTACGGAAATCAGCCCCAGCATTTT. This gives the protein CARAKGYGNQPQHF. The genes are TRBV27 and TRBJ1-5, with a weak D call TRBD1 (5 bases). This CDR3 is 14 amino acids long. Trimming took off 9 bases at V and 4 bases at J, with 16 bases between the two ends. From germline, CDR1 is MNHEY and CDR2 SMNVEV (reference sequence).

CDR3 sequence: CASSQGGVNTNTDTQYF. CDR3 sequence (DNA): TGTGCCAGCAGCCAAGGCGGGGTCAATACCAACACAGATACGCAGTATTTT. The V and J genes are TRBV4-2 and TRBJ2-3, with D perhaps TRBD2 (6 bases). The CDR3 totals 17 residues. V was pared by 1 base and J by 2 bases, with 16 bases between. Germline lookup yields CDR1 LGHNA and CDR2 YNFKEQ.